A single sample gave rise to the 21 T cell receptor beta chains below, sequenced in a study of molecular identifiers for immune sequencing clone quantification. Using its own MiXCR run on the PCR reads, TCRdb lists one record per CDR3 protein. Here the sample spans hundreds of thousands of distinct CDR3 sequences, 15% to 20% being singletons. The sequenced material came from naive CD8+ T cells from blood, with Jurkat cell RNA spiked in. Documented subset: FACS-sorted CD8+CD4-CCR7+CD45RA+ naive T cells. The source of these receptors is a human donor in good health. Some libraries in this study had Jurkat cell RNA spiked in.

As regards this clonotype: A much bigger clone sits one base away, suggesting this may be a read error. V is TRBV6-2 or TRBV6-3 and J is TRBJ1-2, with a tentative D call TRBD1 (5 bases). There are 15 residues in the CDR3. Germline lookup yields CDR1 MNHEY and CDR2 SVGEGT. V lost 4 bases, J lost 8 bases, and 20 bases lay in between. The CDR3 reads CASSSTGRTLWGYTF. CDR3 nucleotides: TGTGCCAGCAGTTCGACGGGACGTACGCTATGGGGCTACACCTTC.

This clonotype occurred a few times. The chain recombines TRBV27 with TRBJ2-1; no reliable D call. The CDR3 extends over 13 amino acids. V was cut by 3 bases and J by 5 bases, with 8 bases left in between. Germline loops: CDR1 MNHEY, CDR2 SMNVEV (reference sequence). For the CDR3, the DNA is TGTGCCAGCAGTTTCTGGGCGGACAATGAGCAGTTCTTC. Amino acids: CASSFWADNEQFF.

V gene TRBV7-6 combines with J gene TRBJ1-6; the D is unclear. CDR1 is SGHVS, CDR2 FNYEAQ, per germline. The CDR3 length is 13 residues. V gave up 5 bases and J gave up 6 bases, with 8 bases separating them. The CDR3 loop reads CASSLSFNSPLHF. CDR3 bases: TGTGCCAGCAGCCTTAGTTTTAATTCACCCCTCCACTTT. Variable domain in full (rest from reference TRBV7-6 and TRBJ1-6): GAGVSQSPRYKVTKRGQDVALRCDPISGHVSLYWYRQALGQGPEFLTYFNYEAQQDKSGLPNDRFSAERPEGSISTLTIQRTEQRDSAMYRCASSLSFNSPLHFGNGTRLTVT.

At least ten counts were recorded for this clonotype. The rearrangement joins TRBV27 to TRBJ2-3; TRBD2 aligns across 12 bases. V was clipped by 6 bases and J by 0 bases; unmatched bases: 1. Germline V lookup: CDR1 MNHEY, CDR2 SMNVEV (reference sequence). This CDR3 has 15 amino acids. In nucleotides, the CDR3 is TGTGCCAGCAGACTAGCGGGAGGAAGCACAGATACGCAGTATTTT. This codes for CASRLAGGSTDTQYF.

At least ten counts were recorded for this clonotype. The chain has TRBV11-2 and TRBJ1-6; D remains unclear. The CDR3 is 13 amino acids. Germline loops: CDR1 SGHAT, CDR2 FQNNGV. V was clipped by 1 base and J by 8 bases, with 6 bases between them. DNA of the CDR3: TGTGCCAGCAGCTTAGTTTGGGATTCACCCCTCCACTTT. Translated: CASSLVWDSPLHF.

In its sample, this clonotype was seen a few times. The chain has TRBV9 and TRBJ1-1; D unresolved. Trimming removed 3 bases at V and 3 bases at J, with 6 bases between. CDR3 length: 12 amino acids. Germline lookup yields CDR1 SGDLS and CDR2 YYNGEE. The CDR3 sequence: CASSGGHTEAFF. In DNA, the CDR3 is TGTGCCAGCAGCGGGGGTCACACTGAAGCTTTCTTT.

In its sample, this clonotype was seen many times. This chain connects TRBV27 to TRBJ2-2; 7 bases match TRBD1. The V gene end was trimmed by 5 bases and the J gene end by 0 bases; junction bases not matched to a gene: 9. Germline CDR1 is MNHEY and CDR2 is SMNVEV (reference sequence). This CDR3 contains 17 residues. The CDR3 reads CASSDGTVVSNTGELFF. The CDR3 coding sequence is TGTGCCAGCAGTGACGGGACAGTAGTATCGAACACCGGGGAGCTGTTTTTT.

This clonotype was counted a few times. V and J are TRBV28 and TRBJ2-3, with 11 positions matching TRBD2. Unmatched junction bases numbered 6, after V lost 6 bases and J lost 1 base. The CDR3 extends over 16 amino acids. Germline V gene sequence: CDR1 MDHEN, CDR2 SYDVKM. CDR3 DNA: TGTGCCAGCAGCGCAACTAGCGGGAGCCGCACAGATACGCAGTATTTT. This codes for CASSATSGSRTDTQYF.

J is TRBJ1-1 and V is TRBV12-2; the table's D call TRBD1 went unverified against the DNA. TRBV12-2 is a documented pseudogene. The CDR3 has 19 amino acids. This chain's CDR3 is CASRSRGTGGEKGDTEAFF. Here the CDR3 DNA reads TGTGCAAGTCGCTCTCGCGGGACAGGGGGCGAGAAGGGAGACACTGAAGCTTTCTTT.

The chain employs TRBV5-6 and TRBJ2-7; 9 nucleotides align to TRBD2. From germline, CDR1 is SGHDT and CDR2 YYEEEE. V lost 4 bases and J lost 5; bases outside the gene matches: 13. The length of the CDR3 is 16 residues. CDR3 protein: CASSPPGLAGLDEQYF. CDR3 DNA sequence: TGTGCCAGCAGCCCCCCCGGTCTAGCGGGGTTGGACGAGCAGTACTTC.

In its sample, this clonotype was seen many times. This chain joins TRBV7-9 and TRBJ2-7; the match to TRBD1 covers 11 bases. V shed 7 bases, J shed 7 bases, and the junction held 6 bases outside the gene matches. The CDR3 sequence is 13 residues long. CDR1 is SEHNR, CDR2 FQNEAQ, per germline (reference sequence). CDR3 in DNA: TGTGCCAGCATTGGACAGGGGGCTATTGAGCAGTACTTC. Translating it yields CASIGQGAIEQYF.

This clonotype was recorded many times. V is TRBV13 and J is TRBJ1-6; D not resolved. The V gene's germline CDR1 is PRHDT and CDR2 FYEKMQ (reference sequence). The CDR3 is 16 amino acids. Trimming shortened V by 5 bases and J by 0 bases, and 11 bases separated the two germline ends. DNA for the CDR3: TGTGCCAGCAGCCCCCTTGGGAGCTCCTATAATTCACCCCTCCACTTT. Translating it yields CASSPLGSSYNSPLHF.

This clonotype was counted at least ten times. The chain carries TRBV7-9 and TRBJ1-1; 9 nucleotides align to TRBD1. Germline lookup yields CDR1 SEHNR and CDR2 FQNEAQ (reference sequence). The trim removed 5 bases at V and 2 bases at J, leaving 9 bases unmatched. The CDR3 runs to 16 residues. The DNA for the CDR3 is TGTGCCAGCAGCCCGCCAGGGACAGGGCTAAACACTGAAGCTTTCTTT. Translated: CASSPPGTGLNTEAFF.

The CDR3 sequence is CASPDRSGAQETQYF. CDR3 bases: TGTGCCAGCCCTGACCGCTCAGGGGCTCAAGAGACCCAGTACTTC. The chain recombines TRBV25-1 with TRBJ2-5; maybe TRBD1 (6 bases). The CDR3 is made up of 15 amino acids. V gave up 8 bases and J gave up 2 bases, with 18 bases separating them. Germline V gene sequence: CDR1 MGHDK, CDR2 SYGVNS.

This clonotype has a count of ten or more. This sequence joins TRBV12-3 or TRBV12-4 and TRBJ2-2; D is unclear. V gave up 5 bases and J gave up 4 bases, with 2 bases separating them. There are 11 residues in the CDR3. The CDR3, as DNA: TGTGCCAGCAGTATCACCGGGGAGCTGTTTTTT. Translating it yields CASSITGELFF.

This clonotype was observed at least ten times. CDR3 loop: CASTADRGANTGELFF. The DNA of the CDR3 is TGTGCCAGCACCGCGGACAGGGGCGCGAACACCGGGGAGCTGTTTTTT. The chain couples TRBV6-2 or TRBV6-3 to TRBJ2-2; 9 bases are shared with TRBD1. The CDR3 is 16 residues long. The germline V gene has CDR1 MNHEY and CDR2 SVGEGT. V lost 7 bases and J lost 0; bases outside the gene matches: 6.

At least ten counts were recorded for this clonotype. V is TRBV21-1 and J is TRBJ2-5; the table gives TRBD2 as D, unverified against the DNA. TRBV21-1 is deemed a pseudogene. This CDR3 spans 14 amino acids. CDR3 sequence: CASRGRGSGETQYF. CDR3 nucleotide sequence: TGTGCCAGCAGGGGGAGGGGAAGTGGAGAGACCCAGTACTTC.

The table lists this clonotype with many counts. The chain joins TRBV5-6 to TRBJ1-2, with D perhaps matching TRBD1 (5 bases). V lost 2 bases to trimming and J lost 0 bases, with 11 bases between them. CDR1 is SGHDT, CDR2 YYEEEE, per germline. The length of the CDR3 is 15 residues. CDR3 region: CASSFRQLANYGYTF. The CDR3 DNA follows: TGTGCCAGCAGCTTTCGACAGCTAGCTAACTATGGCTACACCTTC. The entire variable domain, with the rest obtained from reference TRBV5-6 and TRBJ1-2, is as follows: DAGVTQSPTHLIKTRGQQVTLRCSPKSGHDTVSWYQQALGQGPQFIFQYYEEEERQRGNFPDRFSGHQFPNYSSELNVNALLLGDSALYLCASSFRQLANYGYTFGSGTRLTVV.

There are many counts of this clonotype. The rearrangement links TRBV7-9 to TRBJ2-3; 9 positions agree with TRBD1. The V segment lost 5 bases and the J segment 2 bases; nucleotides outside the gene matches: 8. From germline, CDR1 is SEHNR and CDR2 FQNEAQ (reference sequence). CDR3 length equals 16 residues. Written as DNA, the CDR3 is TGTGCCAGCAGCACTTGGACAGGGGCAATCACAGATACGCAGTATTTT. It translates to CASSTWTGAITDTQYF.

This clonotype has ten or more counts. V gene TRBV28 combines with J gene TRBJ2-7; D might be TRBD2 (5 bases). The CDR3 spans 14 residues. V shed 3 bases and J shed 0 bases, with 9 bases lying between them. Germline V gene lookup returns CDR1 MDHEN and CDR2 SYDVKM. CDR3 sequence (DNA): TGTGCCAGCAGTTTGAGGGAAAGCTCCTACGAGCAGTACTTC. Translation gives CASSLRESSYEQYF.

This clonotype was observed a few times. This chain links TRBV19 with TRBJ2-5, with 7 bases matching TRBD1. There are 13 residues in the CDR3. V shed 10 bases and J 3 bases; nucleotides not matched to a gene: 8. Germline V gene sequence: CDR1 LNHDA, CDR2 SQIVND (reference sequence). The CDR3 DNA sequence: TGTGCCACCCGGGACAGACCCGAAGAGACCCAGTACTTC. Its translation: CATRDRPEETQYF.